This T cell receptor beta chain stems from a study of T cells after yellow fever vaccination. A process of 5'RACE template switching, which added a universal primer site and UMIs, was used to make TCR cDNA. Via MiXCR, TCRdb re-called the 5' RACE reads, giving one row per CDR3 protein. The sample has some 400,000 distinct CDR3 sequences; around 19% are singletons. Ten or more counts support this clonotype. Trimming shortened V by 3 bases and J by 0 bases, and 12 bases separated the two germline ends. Germline-derived CDR1 and CDR2 are SGHTA and FQGNSA. CDR3 length: 17 residues. Sequenced here: PBMCs, sampled before the yellow fever booster vaccination. V usage is TRBV7-2 and J usage is TRBJ1-6; D is ambiguous. The TCR originated in a young man who received the YFV17D yellow fever vaccine. The CDR3 is CASSFRTSSSYNSPLHF. CDR3 DNA: TGTGCCAGCAGCTTCAGGACCAGTAGCTCCTATAATTCACCCCTCCACTTT.